The clone carrying this T cell receptor beta chain was picked up one time. The data stem from a study of blood T cell repertoires in COVID-19. This CDR3 contains 22 residues. The germline gives CDR1 LGHDT, CDR2 YNNKEL (reference sequence). J gave up 8 bases and V 1 base, and 26 bases lay outside the gene matches. Clones were read by immunoSEQ multiplex PCR, and TCRdb kept only the in-frame ones, dropping some. The data contain 150,000 to 200,000 clones, around 81% of them singletons. This chain joins TRBV3-1 (or the pseudogene TRBV3-2) and TRBJ1-4, with 9 bases aligning to TRBD1. The sample comprised peripheral blood. This TCR came from a man in his sixties with active or convalescent COVID-19. The CDR3 sequence is CASSQVIPTGGPFRTREEKLFF. The CDR3 DNA sequence: TGTGCCAGCAGCCAAGTAATTCCGACAGGGGGACCCTTTCGAACCCGGGAAGAAAAACTGTTTTTT.